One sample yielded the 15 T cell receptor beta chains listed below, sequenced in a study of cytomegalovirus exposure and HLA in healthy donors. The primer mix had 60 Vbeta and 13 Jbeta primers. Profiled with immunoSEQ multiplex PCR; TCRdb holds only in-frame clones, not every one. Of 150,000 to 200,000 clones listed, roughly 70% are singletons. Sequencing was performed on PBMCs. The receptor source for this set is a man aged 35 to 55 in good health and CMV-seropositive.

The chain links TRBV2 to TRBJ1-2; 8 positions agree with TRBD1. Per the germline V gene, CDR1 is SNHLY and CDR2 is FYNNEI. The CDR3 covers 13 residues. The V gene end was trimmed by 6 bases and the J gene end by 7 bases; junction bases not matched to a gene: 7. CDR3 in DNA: TGTGCCAGCAGCGCGGACAGGGTGGGTGGCTACACCTTC. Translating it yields CASSADRVGGYTF.

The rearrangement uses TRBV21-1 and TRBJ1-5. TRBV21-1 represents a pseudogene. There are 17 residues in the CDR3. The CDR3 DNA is TGTGCCAGCAGCAAAGCGCAATCCGGAGACTTAAATCAGCCCCAGCATTTT. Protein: CASSKAQSGDLNQPQHF.

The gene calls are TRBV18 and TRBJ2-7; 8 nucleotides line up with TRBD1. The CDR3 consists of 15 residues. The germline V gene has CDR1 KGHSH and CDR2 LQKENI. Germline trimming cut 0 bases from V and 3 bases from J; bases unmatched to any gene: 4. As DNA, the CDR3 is TGTGCCAGCTCACCACCAGTGGACAGGGACTACGAGCAGTACTTC. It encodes CASSPPVDRDYEQYF.

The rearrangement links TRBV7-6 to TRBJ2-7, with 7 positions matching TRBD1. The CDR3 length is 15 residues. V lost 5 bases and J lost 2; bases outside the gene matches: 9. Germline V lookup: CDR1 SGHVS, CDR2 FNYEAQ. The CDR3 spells CASSLGRTGAYEQYF. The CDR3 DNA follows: TGTGCCAGCAGCCTAGGCCGGACAGGTGCCTACGAGCAGTACTTC.

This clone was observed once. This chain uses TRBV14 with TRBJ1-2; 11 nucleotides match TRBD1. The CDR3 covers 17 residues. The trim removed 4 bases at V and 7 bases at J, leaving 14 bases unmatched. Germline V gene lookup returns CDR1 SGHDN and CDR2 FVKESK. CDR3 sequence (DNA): TGTGCCAGCAGCCTACGCCTCCCGGGACAGGGGGAGTCTGGCTACACCTTC. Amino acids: CASSLRLPGQGESGYTF.

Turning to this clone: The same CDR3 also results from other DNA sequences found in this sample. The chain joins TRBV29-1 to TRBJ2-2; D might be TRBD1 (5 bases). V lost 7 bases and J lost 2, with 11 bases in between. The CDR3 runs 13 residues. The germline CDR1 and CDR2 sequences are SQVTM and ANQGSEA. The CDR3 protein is CSARDSNTGELFF. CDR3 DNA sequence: TGCAGCGCTAGAGACAGTAACACCGGGGAGCTGTTTTTT.

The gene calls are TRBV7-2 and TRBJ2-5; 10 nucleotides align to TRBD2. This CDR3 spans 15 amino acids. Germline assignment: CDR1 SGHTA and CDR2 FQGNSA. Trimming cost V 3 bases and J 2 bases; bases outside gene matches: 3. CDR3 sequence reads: CASSLGSGGQETQYF. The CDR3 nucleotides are TGTGCCAGCAGCTTGGGTAGCGGGGGGCAAGAGACCCAGTACTTC.

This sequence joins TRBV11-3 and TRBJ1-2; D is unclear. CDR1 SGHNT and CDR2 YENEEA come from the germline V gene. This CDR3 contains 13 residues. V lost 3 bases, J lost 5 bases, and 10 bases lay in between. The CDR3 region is CASSFEGGYGYTF. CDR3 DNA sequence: TGTGCCAGCAGCTTCGAGGGTGGGTATGGCTACACCTTC.

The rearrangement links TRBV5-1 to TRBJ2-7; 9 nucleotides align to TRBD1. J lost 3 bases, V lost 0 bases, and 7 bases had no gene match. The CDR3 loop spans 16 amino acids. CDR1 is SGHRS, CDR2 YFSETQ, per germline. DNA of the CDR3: TGCGCCAGCAGCTTGGGGGCAAACAGGGGGCTCTACGAGCAGTACTTC. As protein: CASSLGANRGLYEQYF.

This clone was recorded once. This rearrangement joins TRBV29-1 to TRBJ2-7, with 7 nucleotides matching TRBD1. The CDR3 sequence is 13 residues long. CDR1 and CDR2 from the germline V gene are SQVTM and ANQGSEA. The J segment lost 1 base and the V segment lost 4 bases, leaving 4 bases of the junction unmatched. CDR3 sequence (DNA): TGCAGCGTTGGGGGGACAGCTTCCTACGAGCAGTACTTC. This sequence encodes CSVGGTASYEQYF.

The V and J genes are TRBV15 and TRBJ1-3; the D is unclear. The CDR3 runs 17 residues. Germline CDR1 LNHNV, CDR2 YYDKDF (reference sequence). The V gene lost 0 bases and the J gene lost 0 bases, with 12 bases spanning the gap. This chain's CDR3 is CATSRDSPLSSGNTIYF. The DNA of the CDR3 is TGTGCCACCAGCAGAGATTCGCCCCTGAGCTCTGGAAACACCATATATTTT.

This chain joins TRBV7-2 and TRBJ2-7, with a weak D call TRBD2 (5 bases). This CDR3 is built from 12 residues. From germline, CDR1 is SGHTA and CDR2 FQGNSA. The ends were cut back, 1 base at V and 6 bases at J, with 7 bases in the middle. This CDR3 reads CASSLELVEQYF. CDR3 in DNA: TGTGCCAGCAGCTTAGAACTAGTCGAGCAGTACTTC.

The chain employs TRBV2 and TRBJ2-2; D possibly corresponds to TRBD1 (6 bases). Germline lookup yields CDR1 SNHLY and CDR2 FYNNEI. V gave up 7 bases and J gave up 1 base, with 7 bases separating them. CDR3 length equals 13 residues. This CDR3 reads CASKQGNTGELFF. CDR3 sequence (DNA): TGTGCCAGCAAACAGGGGAACACCGGGGAGCTGTTTTTT.

This CDR3 is CASSTRTGNAAGANVLTF. The CDR3 coding sequence is TGTGCCAGCAGCACACGGACAGGGAATGCTGCTGGGGCCAACGTCCTGACTTTC. The chain links TRBV7-8 to TRBJ2-6, with 8 bases matching TRBD1. This CDR3 spans 18 amino acids. Germline assignment: CDR1 SGHVS and CDR2 FQNEAQ. With 5 bases clipped from V and 2 bases from J, the junction kept 11 bases outside the gene matches.

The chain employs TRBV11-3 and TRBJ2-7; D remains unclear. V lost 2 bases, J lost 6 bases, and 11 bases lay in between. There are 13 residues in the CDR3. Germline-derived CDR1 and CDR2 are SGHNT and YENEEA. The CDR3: CASSLWRHSEQYF. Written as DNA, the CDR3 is TGTGCCAGCAGCTTATGGCGACACTCCGAGCAGTACTTC.